These 30 T cell receptor beta chains came from one sample sequenced in a study of shared clonotypes between healthy human individuals. TCRdb's copy holds only in-frame clones and misses some; the assay was immunoSEQ multiplex PCR. This sample has roughly 1,100,000 clones, with 60% to 80% found just once. The sample was memory CD4+ T cells sorted from blood. Subset of the sample: CD45RA-negative fraction. The receptor set was obtained from a man younger than 35 in good health.

The chain carries TRBV28 and TRBJ1-5; 10 positions match TRBD1. Germline V gene lookup returns CDR1 MDHEN and CDR2 SYDVKM. J lost 6 bases, V lost 9 bases, and 17 bases had no gene match. The CDR3 totals 17 residues. The CDR3 coding sequence is TGTGCCAGTTATTCCGGGACAGGGGTCCTTCAAAGTCAGCCCCAGCATTTT. This codes for CASYSGTGVLQSQPQHF.

This chain uses TRBV5-4 with TRBJ1-1; no clear D. V lost 4 bases to trimming and J lost 5 bases, with 12 bases between them. The CDR3 spans 13 residues. Looked up from germline, CDR1 is SGHNT and CDR2 is YYREEE (reference sequence). Here the CDR3 DNA reads TGTGCCAGCAGCCGAGGCTTGGGGACTGAAGCTTTCTTT. This gives the protein CASSRGLGTEAFF.

This clone was picked up one time. The genes are TRBV2 and TRBJ2-7; 10 bases are shared with TRBD2. This CDR3 contains 14 residues. V lost 7 bases to trimming and J lost 6 bases; unmatched junction nucleotides: 9. CDR1 is SNHLY and CDR2 is FYNNEI in the germline V gene. The CDR3 loop reads CASKSTSGTFEQYF. The CDR3 bases are TGTGCCAGCAAATCAACTAGCGGGACGTTCGAGCAGTACTTC.

The V gene is TRBV11-2, the J gene TRBJ2-7; D might be TRBD1 (5 bases). Germline CDR1 SGHAT, CDR2 FQNNGV. The length of the CDR3 is 14 residues. V was shortened by 1 base and J by 5 bases, with 12 bases between the two germline ends. CDR3 DNA sequence: TGTGCCAGCAGCTTAGGCAGGGTCGGCAACGAGCAGTACTTC. Amino acid sequence: CASSLGRVGNEQYF.

This clone was counted only a few times. The V call is TRBV2, the J call TRBJ2-3, with 7 bases lining up with TRBD1. The germline CDR1 and CDR2 sequences are SNHLY and FYNNEI. With 1 base clipped from V and 0 bases from J, the junction kept 7 bases outside the gene matches. CDR3 length: 17 residues. The DNA for the CDR3 is TGTGCCAGCAGTGAAGGACAGGGCCTGACTAGCACAGATACGCAGTATTTT. Its translation: CASSEGQGLTSTDTQYF.

This clone was observed a handful of times. This CDR3 is also generated by other DNA sequences in the sample. The V call is TRBV5-4, the J call TRBJ2-5; a possible D gene is TRBD1 (5 bases). Germline CDR1 SGHNT, CDR2 YYREEE (reference sequence). Trimming removed 7 bases at V and 4 bases at J, with 14 bases between. The CDR3 contains 13 residues. The CDR3 protein is CASSTGWGETQYF. The CDR3 DNA reads as TGTGCCAGCTCTACAGGCTGGGGAGAGACCCAGTACTTC.

V is TRBV5-4 and J is TRBJ2-7, with a tentative D call TRBD1 (6 bases). The CDR3 is made up of 15 amino acids. CDR1 is SGHNT, CDR2 YYREEE, per germline (reference sequence). Trimming pared 4 bases from V and 3 bases from J, leaving 17 bases between. The CDR3 protein is CASSPTWDKNYEQYF. DNA for the CDR3: TGTGCCAGCAGCCCGACGTGGGACAAAAACTACGAGCAGTACTTC. Full variable domain (missing parts from reference TRBV5-4 and TRBJ2-7): ETGVTQSPTHLIKTRGQQVTLRCSSQSGHNTVSWYQQALGQGPQFIFQYYREEENGRGNFPPRFSGLQFPNYSSELNVNALELDDSALYLCASSPTWDKNYEQYFGPGTRLTVT.

The rearrangement links TRBV27 to TRBJ2-7; 9 bases fit TRBD2. The V gene end was trimmed by 5 bases and the J gene end by 3 bases; junction bases not matched to a gene: 5. Germline lookup yields CDR1 MNHEY and CDR2 SMNVEV (reference sequence). The CDR3 extends over 14 amino acids. CDR3 in DNA: TGTGCCAGCAGTCTAGCGGGAAAGGGCTACGAGCAGTACTTC. It is translated as CASSLAGKGYEQYF.

This clone has a single count. The rearrangement uses TRBV29-1 and TRBJ1-6, with TRBD1 matching over 9 bases. The CDR3 is made up of 14 amino acids. Germline V lookup: CDR1 SQVTM, CDR2 ANQGSEA. Unmatched junction bases numbered 9, after V lost 6 bases and J lost 9 bases. This chain's CDR3 is CSVSTGGFGSPLHF. The CDR3 bases are TGCAGCGTCTCGACAGGGGGGTTTGGTTCACCCCTCCACTTT.

The V gene is TRBV18, the J gene TRBJ2-7; weak D call: TRBD2 (6 bases). This CDR3 contains 15 residues. Germline loops: CDR1 KGHSH, CDR2 LQKENI. V was trimmed by 0 bases and J by 2 bases, leaving 11 bases between them. The CDR3 reads CASSPPLTGAYEQYF. CDR3 nucleotides: TGTGCCAGCTCACCACCCTTGACGGGGGCCTACGAGCAGTACTTC. The full variable domain, completed using reference TRBV18 and TRBJ2-7, is NAGVMQNPRHLVRRRGQEARLRCSPMKGHSHVYWYRQLPEEGLKFMVYLQKENIIDESGMPKERFSAEFPKEGPSILRIQQVVRGDSAAYFCASSPPLTGAYEQYFGPGTRLTVT.

The count of this clone is one. The chain couples TRBV6-5 to TRBJ2-2; weak D call: TRBD1 (6 bases). The CDR3 totals 16 residues. Per germline, CDR1 MNHEY and CDR2 SVGAGI. V lost 2 bases and J lost 1, with 11 bases in between. CDR3 in amino acids: CASSYNWGLNTGELFF. In nucleotides, the CDR3 is TGTGCCAGCAGTTACAACTGGGGGCTGAACACCGGGGAGCTGTTTTTT.

The chain recombines TRBV7-2 with TRBJ1-3; D is undetermined. The CDR3 extends over 12 amino acids. V lost 7 bases and J lost 3, with 7 bases in between. Germline-derived CDR1 and CDR2 are SGHTA and FQGNSA. This CDR3 reads CASNYGGNTIYF. The DNA of the CDR3 is TGTGCCAGCAACTACGGTGGAAACACCATATATTTT. Looking up the rest from reference TRBV7-2 and TRBJ1-3 gives the full variable domain: GAGVSQSPSNKVTEKGKDVELRCDPISGHTALYWYRQSLGQGLEFLIYFQGNSAPDKSGLPSDRFSAERTGGSVSTLTIQRTQQEDSAVYLCASNYGGNTIYFGEGSWLTVV.

This clone has only a few counts. This sample includes further DNA sequences coding for the same CDR3. This chain connects TRBV20-1 to TRBJ1-1; D unresolved. V was cut by 3 bases and J by 2 bases, with 1 base left in between. The CDR3 spans 10 residues. Germline V lookup: CDR1 DFQATT, CDR2 SNEGSKA (reference sequence). The chain's CDR3 is CSASNTEAFF. The CDR3 nucleotides read TGCAGTGCTAGTAACACTGAAGCTTTCTTT.

The chain employs TRBV7-9 and TRBJ2-5; D call uncertain. V lost 3 bases, J lost 5 bases, and 16 bases lay in between. In germline, CDR1 is SEHNR, CDR2 FQNEAQ (reference sequence). The CDR3 has 15 residues. The CDR3 DNA reads as TGTGCCAGCAGCTTCTACACTGGCAGTGGGGAGACCCAGTACTTC. Translation: CASSFYTGSGETQYF.

In DNA, the CDR3 is TGTGCCAGCAGCCCGGTGGTAGCGGGGATAGATACGCAGTATTTT. Translated: CASSPVVAGIDTQYF. This sequence joins TRBV7-3 and TRBJ2-3; TRBD2 matches at 8 bases. The junction had 9 bases not matched to a gene; V was cut back by 5 bases and J by 5 bases. Per germline, CDR1 SGHTA and CDR2 FQGTGA. This CDR3 has 15 residues.

This clone was observed a single time. This chain uses TRBV9 with TRBJ2-1; 7 bases map to TRBD2. Germline CDR1 and CDR2: SGDLS and YYNGEE. V was pared by 4 bases and J by 8 bases, with 15 bases of the junction left unmatched. The CDR3 runs 16 residues. The CDR3 DNA reads TGTGCCAGCAGCTTGCGCGGGGAGGGCCTTGGCTATGAGCAGTTCTTC. Residues: CASSLRGEGLGYEQFF.

The sample holds many counts of this clone. The V gene is TRBV5-6, the J gene TRBJ1-1; 9 positions match TRBD1. Trimming took 4 bases from V and 6 from J; bases not matched to a gene: 10. The CDR3 sequence is 15 residues long. Germline V gene data show CDR1 as SGHDT and CDR2 as YYEEEE. As DNA, the CDR3 is TGTGCCAGCAGCCGGGACAGGGAAATCAATTCTGAAGCTTTCTTT. This encodes CASSRDREINSEAFF.

This clone was counted only a few times. The genes are TRBV29-1 and TRBJ1-1; D is perhaps TRBD1 (6 bases). V gave up 7 bases and J gave up 0 bases, with 12 bases separating them. The CDR3 length is 13 residues. CDR1 and CDR2 from the germline V gene are SQVTM and ANQGSEA. CDR3 loop: CSGVTGLNTEAFF. The CDR3 DNA follows: TGCAGCGGTGTCACAGGGTTGAACACTGAAGCTTTCTTT.

Notes on this clone: The junction and the germline gene differ at one end; a read error may be behind it. The J gene is TRBJ2-5, the V gene TRBV7-7; D is possibly TRBD1 (5 bases). Germline CDR1 and CDR2: SSHAT and FNYEAQ (reference sequence). The CDR3 is 13 residues long. In DNA, the CDR3 is TGTGCTAGCAGCTTAGGACATAAAGAGACCCAGTACTTC. This encodes CASSLGHKETQYF.

This chain joins TRBV12-2 and TRBJ1-2; the table assigns TRBD1, which was not confirmed against the DNA. TRBV12-2 is given as a pseudogene. This CDR3 spans 14 amino acids. This CDR3 reads CASRQTGPDYGYTF. The CDR3 DNA reads TGTGCAAGTCGCCAGACAGGCCCAGACTATGGCTACACCTTC.

As concerns this clone: The sample carries other DNA sequences with the same CDR3. The chain joins TRBV5-1 to TRBJ2-1; 11 bases are a match to TRBD2. Germline trimming cut 4 bases from V and 2 bases from J; bases unmatched to any gene: 5. CDR3 length equals 16 residues. Germline V lookup: CDR1 SGHRS, CDR2 YFSETQ. CDR3 loop: CASSRTSGGTYNEQFF. In DNA form, the CDR3 reads TGCGCCAGCAGCCGTACTAGCGGGGGAACCTACAATGAGCAGTTCTTC.

The chain employs TRBV6-1 and TRBJ2-5, with D possibly TRBD1 on 6 matching bases. This CDR3 region has 14 residues. V dropped 7 bases and J dropped 5 bases, with 17 bases sitting between them. From germline, CDR1 is MNHNS and CDR2 SASEGT. The DNA of the CDR3 is TGTGCCAGCAATGAGGACTTGAGGGGGGAGACCCAGTACTTC. Its protein is CASNEDLRGETQYF.

The rearrangement joins TRBV6-5 to TRBJ1-4; D is ambiguous. Trimming left V 6 bases short and J 8 bases short, with 10 bases between. CDR1 and CDR2 from the germline V gene are MNHEY and SVGAGI. The CDR3 is 12 amino acids. DNA of the CDR3: TGTGCCAGCAGGCGGTCGGAGGAAAAACTGTTTTTT. Translated, it gives CASRRSEEKLFF.

The rearrangement uses TRBV9 and TRBJ2-2; D remains unclear. From germline, CDR1 is SGDLS and CDR2 YYNGEE. V was cut by 0 bases and J by 4 bases, with 7 bases left in between. The CDR3 contains 14 residues. CDR3 protein: CASSVGQSTGELFF. The DNA for the CDR3 is TGTGCCAGCAGCGTAGGGCAATCCACCGGGGAGCTGTTTTTT.

On this clone itself: At one end the junction does not follow the germline gene, possibly because of a read error. CDR3 DNA sequence: TGTGCTAGCAGCTTAGCAACAGCCCCCGGGACCCAGTACTTC. Encoded protein: CASSLATAPGTQYF. The chain employs TRBV7-7 and TRBJ2-5; no firm D call. The germline V gene encodes CDR1 SSHAT and CDR2 FNYEAQ (reference sequence). CDR3 length: 14 amino acids.

This clone has only a few counts. The V and J genes are TRBV4-1 and TRBJ1-6; TRBD1 might be the D (6 bases). Germline CDR1 and CDR2: MGHRA and YSYEKL. Between the trimmed V and J ends, which lost 0 bases and 8 bases, there was a span of 14 bases. The CDR3 length is 16 residues. CDR3 residues: CASSQEVRGFYSPLHF. As DNA, the CDR3 is TGCGCCAGCAGCCAAGAAGTCAGGGGTTTTTATTCACCCCTCCACTTT.

The chain has TRBV10-3 and TRBJ2-1, with 11 bases fitting TRBD2. With 6 bases clipped from V and 4 bases from J, the junction kept 5 bases outside the gene matches. The CDR3 consists of 15 residues. Germline V lookup: CDR1 ENHRY, CDR2 SYGVKD. Here the CDR3 reads CAIRGSGGEYNEQFF. CDR3 nucleotides: TGTGCCATCAGGGGTAGCGGGGGGGAGTACAATGAGCAGTTCTTC.

V and J are TRBV30 and TRBJ2-1; D remains ambiguous. Looked up from germline, CDR1 is GTSNPN and CDR2 is SVGIG (reference sequence). V was cut by 3 bases and J by 9 bases, with 15 bases left in between. The length of the CDR3 is 13 residues. CDR3 in DNA: TGTGCCTGGAGCCCTACGGTGGGATTTGAGCAGTTCTTC. Its protein product is CAWSPTVGFEQFF. Based on the CDR3 plus reference TRBV30 and TRBJ2-1, the full variable domain is SQTIHQWPATLVQPVGSPLSLECTVEGTSNPNLYWYRQAAGRGLQLLFYSVGIGQISSEVPQNLSASRPQDRQFILSSKKLLLSDSGFYLCAWSPTVGFEQFFGPGTRLTVL.

The chain has TRBV5-1 and TRBJ1-2; perhaps TRBD1 as D (6 bases). Trimming pared 4 bases from V and 3 bases from J, leaving 16 bases between. The CDR3 consists of 15 residues. The V gene's germline CDR1 is SGHRS and CDR2 YFSETQ. CDR3 amino acids: CASSARPGVYYGYTF. The DNA of the CDR3 is TGCGCCAGCAGCGCACGTCCAGGGGTATACTATGGCTACACCTTC.

The genes are TRBV7-9 and TRBJ2-5; D might be TRBD1 (6 bases). CDR1 is SEHNR, CDR2 FQNEAQ, per germline (reference sequence). This CDR3 comprises 16 residues. V lost 0 bases to trimming and J lost 5 bases, with 16 bases between them. The CDR3 reads CASSLALAGVGETQYF. In nucleotides, the CDR3 is TGTGCCAGCAGCTTAGCGCTAGCAGGGGTCGGTGAGACCCAGTACTTC.